In this sample, the clone carrying this T cell receptor beta chain turned up a few times. The antigen remains unidentified. The data originate from a study of vaccination effects on CD4 cells after COVID-19. Study outcomes and limitations: Early post-infection timepoints were missing from the study, which also had few convalescent patients.

The protocol was immunoSEQ multiplex PCR, while the TCRdb copy is restricted to in-frame clones and leaves out a portion. The data contain approximately 70,000 clones, about four fifths of them singletons. This CDR3 has 12 amino acids. Trimming pared 5 bases from V and 7 bases from J, leaving 14 bases between. Germline V gene data show CDR1 as SQVTM and CDR2 as ANQGSEA. Antigen-specific CD4+ T cell clonotypes were called by their expansion after viral peptide-pool culture in ViraFEST. The culture ran for roughly ten days before CD4+ T cells were isolated. Nucleocapsid antibody tests were negative, and the vaccine recipients had no prior SARS-CoV-2 infection.

This rearrangement joins TRBV29-1 to TRBJ1-2, with D perhaps TRBD1 (6 bases). The sequence was obtained from a human donor who received a COVID-19 vaccine. Sample: CD4+ T cells from PBMCs cultured with HCoV-NL63 spike peptides, taken before COVID-19 vaccination. CDR3 sequence: CSVTGGALGYTF. DNA for the CDR3: TGCAGCGTTACGGGGGGCGCCCTTGGCTACACCTTC.